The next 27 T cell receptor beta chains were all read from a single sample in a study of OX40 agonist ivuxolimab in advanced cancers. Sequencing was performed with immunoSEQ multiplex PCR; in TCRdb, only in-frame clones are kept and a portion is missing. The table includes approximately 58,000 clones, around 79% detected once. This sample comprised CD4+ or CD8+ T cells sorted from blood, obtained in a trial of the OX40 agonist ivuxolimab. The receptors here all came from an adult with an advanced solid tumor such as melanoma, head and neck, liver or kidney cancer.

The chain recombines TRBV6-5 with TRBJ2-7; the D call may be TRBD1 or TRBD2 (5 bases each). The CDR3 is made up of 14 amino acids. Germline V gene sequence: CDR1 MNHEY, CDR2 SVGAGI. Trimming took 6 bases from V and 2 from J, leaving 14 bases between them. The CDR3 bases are TGTGCCAGCAGAGTCCGGGACGCCGCCTACGAGCAGTACTTC. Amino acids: CASRVRDAAYEQYF.

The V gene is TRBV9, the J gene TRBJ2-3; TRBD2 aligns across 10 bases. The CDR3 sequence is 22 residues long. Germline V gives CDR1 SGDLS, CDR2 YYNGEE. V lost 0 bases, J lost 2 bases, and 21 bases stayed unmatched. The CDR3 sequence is CASSVGPGVSSGSITHTDTQYF. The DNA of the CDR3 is TGTGCCAGCAGCGTAGGCCCGGGGGTATCTAGCGGGAGTATCACACACACAGATACGCAGTATTTT.

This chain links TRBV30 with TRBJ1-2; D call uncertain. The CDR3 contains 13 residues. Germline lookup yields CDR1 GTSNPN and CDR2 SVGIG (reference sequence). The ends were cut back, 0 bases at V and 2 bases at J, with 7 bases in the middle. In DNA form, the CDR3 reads TGTGCCTGGAGTGTCGGGGAAAACTATGGCTACACCTTC. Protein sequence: CAWSVGENYGYTF.

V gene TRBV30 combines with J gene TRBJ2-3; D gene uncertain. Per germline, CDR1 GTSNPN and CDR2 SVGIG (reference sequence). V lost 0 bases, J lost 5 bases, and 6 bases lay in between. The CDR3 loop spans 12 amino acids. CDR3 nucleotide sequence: TGTGCCTGGAGTGTGAAGGGAGATACGCAGTATTTT. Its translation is CAWSVKGDTQYF. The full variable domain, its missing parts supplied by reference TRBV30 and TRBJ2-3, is SQTIHQWPATLVQPVGSPLSLECTVEGTSNPNLYWYRQAAGRGLQLLFYSVGIGQISSEVPQNLSASRPQDRQFILSSKKLLLSDSGFYLCAWSVKGDTQYFGPGTRLTVL.

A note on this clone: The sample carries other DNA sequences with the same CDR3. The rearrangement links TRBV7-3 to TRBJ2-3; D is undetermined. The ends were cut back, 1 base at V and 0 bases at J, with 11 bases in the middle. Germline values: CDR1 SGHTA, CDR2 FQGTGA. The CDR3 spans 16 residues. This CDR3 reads CASSLISGPSTDTQYF. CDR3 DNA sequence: TGTGCCAGCAGCTTAATCTCCGGACCAAGCACAGATACGCAGTATTTT. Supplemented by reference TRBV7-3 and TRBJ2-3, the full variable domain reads GAGVSQTPSNKVTEKGKYVELRCDPISGHTALYWYRQSLGQGPEFLIYFQGTGAADDSGLPNDRFFAVRPEGSVSTLKIQRTERGDSAVYLCASSLISGPSTDTQYFGPGTRLTVL.

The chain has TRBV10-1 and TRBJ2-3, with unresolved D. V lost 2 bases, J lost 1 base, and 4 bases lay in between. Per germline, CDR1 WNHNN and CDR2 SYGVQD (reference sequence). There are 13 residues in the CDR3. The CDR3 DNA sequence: TGCGCCAGCAGTGAGGCCGGCACAGATACGCAGTATTTT. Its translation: CASSEAGTDTQYF.

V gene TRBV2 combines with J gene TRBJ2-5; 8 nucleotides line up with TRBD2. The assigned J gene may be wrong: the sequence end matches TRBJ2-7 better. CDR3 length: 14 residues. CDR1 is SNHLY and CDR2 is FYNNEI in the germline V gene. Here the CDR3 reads CASSAGLVSYEQYF. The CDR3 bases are TGTGCCAGCAGTGCGGGACTAGTTTCCTACGAGCAGTACTTC.

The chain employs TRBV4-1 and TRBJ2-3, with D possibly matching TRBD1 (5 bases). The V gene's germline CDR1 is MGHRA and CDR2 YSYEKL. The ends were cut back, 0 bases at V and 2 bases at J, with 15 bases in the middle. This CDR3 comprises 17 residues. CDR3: CASSQDGAGPPTDTQYF. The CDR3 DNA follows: TGCGCCAGCAGCCAAGATGGGGCAGGGCCTCCCACAGATACGCAGTATTTT.

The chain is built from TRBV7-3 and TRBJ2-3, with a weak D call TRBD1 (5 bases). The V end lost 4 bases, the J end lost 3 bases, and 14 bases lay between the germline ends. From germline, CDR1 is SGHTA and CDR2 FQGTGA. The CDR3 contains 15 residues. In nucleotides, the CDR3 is TGTGCCAGCAGCTCAAGCGTCACAGGTACAGATACGCAGTATTTT. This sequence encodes CASSSSVTGTDTQYF.

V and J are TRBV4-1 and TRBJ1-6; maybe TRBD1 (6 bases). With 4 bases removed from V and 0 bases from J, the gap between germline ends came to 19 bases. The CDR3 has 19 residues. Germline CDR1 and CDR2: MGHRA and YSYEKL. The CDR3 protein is CASSRQGTSPSSYNSPLHF. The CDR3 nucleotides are TGCGCCAGCAGCCGCCAAGGGACATCACCTAGCTCCTATAATTCACCCCTCCACTTT.

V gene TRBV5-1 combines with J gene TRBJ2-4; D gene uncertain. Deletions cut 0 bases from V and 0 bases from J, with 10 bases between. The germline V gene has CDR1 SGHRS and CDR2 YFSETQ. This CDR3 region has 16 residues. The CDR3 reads CASSLAGDLAKNIQYF. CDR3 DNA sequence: TGCGCCAGCAGCTTGGCTGGAGATCTAGCCAAAAACATTCAGTACTTC. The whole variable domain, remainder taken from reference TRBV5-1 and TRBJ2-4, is KAGVTQTPRYLIKTRGQQVTLSCSPISGHRSVSWYQQTPGQGLQFLFEYFSETQRNKGNFPGRFSGRQFSNSRSEMNVSTLELGDSALYLCASSLAGDLAKNIQYFGAGTRLSVL.

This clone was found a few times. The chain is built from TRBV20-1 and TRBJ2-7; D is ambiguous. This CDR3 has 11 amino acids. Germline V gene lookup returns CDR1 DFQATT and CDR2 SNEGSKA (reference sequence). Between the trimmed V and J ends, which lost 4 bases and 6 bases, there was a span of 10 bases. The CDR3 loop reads CSAISWTEQYF. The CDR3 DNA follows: TGCAGTGCTATTTCGTGGACCGAGCAGTACTTC.

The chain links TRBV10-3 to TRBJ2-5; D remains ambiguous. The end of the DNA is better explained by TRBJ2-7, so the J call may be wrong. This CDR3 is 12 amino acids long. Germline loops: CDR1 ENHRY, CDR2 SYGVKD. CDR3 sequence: CAIRDVSYEQYF. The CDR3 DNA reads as TGTGCCATCAGGGACGTTTCGTACGAGCAGTACTTC.

The CDR3 nucleotides read TGTGCCAGCAGAACGACTAACTCGAATTACAATGAGCAGTTCTTC. It codes for CASRTTNSNYNEQFF. The chain couples TRBV6-6 to TRBJ2-1, with D possibly being TRBD2 (5 bases). The ends were cut back, 6 bases at V and 4 bases at J, with 16 bases in the middle. From germline, CDR1 is MNHNY and CDR2 SVGAGI (reference sequence). The CDR3 loop spans 15 amino acids.

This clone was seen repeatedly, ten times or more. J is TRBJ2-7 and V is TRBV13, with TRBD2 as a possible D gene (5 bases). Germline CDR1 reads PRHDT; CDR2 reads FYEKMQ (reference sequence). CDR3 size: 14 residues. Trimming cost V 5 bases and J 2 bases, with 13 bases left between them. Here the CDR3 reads CASSRFGGTYEQYF. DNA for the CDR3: TGTGCCAGCAGCCGCTTTGGAGGAACCTACGAGCAGTACTTC. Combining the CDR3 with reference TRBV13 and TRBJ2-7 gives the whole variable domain AAGVIQSPRHLIKEKRETATLKCYPIPRHDTVYWYQQGPGQDPQFLISFYEKMQSDKGSIPDRFSAQQFSDYHSELNMSSLELGDSALYFCASSRFGGTYEQYFGPGTRLTVT.

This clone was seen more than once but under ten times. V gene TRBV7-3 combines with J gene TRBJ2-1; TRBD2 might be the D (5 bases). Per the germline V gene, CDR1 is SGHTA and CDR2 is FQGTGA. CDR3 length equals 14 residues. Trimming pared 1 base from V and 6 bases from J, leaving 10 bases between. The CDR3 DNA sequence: TGTGCCAGCAGCTTAAGGTCTAGCAGCAATGAGCAGTTCTTC. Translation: CASSLRSSSNEQFF.

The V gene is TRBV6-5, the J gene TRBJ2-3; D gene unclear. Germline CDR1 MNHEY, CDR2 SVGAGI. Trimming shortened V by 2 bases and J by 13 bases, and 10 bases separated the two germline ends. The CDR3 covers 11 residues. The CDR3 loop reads CASSYGPSEYF. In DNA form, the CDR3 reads TGTGCCAGCAGTTACGGCCCTTCTGAGTATTTT.

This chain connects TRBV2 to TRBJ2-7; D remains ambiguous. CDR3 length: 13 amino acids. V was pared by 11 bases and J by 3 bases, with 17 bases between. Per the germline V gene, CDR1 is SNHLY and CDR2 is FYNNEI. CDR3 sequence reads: CASQEVENYEQYF. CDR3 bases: TGTGCCTCCCAAGAAGTGGAAAACTACGAGCAGTACTTC. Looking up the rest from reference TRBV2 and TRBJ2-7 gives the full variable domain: EPEVTQTPSHQVTQMGQEVILRCVPISNHLYFYWYRQILGQKVEFLVSFYNNEISEKSEIFDDQFSVERPDGSNFTLKIRSTKLEDSAMYFCASQEVENYEQYFGPGTRLTVT.

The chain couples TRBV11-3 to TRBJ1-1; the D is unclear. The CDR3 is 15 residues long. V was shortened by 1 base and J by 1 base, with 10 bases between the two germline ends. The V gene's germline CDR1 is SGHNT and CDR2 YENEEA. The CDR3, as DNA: TGTGCCAGCAGCTTAGCTGGGGTCCCGAACACTGAAGCTTTCTTT. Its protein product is CASSLAGVPNTEAFF.

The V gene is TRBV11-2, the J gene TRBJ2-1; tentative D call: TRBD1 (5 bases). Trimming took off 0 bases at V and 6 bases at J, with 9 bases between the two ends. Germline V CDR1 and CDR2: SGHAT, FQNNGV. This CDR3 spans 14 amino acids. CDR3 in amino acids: CASSLDPQGNEQFF. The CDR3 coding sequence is TGTGCCAGCAGCTTAGATCCTCAGGGCAATGAGCAGTTCTTC.

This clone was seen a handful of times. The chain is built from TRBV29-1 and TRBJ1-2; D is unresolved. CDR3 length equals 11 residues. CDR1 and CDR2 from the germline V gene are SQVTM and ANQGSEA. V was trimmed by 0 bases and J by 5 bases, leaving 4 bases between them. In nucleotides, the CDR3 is TGCAGCGTTGAAGATAAGTATGGCTACACCTTC. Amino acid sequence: CSVEDKYGYTF.

CDR3 protein: CASRKDSYEQYF. The CDR3 bases are TGTGCCAGCAGGAAAGACAGTTACGAGCAGTACTTC. V is TRBV2 and J is TRBJ2-7; D might be TRBD1 (5 bases). Germline V gives CDR1 SNHLY, CDR2 FYNNEI. There are 12 residues in the CDR3. V was shortened by 6 bases and J by 4 bases, with 10 bases between the two germline ends.

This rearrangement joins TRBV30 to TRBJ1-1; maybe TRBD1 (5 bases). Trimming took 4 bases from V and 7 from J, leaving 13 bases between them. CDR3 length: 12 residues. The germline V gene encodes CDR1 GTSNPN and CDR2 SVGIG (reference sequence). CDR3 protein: CAWMGGLIEAFF. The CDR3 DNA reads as TGTGCCTGGATGGGGGGACTTATTGAAGCTTTCTTT.

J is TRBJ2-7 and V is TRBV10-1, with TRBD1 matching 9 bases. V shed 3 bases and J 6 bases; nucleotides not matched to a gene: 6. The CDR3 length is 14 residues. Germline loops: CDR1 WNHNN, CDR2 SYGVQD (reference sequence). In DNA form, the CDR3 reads TGCGCCAGCAGTGATGGACAGGGGTTTGGCGAGCAGTACTTC. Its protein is CASSDGQGFGEQYF.

CDR3: CAISGWTNLKGEQFF. The CDR3 DNA sequence: TGTGCCATCAGTGGATGGACCAACCTTAAAGGGGAGCAGTTCTTC. The chain has TRBV10-3 and TRBJ2-1; no clear D. The germline gives CDR1 ENHRY, CDR2 SYGVKD. V gave up 4 bases and J gave up 10 bases, with 20 bases separating them. This CDR3 spans 15 amino acids.

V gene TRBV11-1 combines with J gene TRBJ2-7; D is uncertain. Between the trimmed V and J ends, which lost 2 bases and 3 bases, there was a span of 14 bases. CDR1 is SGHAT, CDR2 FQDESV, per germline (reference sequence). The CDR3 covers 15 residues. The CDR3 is CASSLLEETVYEQYF. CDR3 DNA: TGTGCCAGCAGCTTACTCGAAGAAACAGTCTACGAGCAGTACTTC.

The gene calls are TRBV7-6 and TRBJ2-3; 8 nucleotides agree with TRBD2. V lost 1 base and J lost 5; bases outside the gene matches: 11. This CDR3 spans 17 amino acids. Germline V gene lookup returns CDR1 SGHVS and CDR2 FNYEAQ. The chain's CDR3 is CASSLGMTGGLGDTQYF. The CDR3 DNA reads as TGTGCCAGCAGCTTAGGGATGACGGGGGGGCTGGGAGATACGCAGTATTTT.